A selection of T cell receptor beta chains follows, all from one sample in a study of T-cell memory formation after mild COVID-19. TCRdb re-called the 5' RACE reads through MiXCR, storing one row per CDR3 protein. The top ten clones hold around 23% of a sample with over 300,000 distinct CDR3 sequences, 20% to 25% of them seen once. Sequenced material: PBMCs or a T cell subset sorted from them (not recorded which). All receptors come from a man aged 18 to 30 who had mild COVID-19 (a few samples of this study predate the infection). Cell type and time point are not known. Both conserved end residues are trimmed from each CDR3.

V	CDR3
TRBV12-3/TRBV12-4	ASRPWGTEAF
TRBV7-8	ASLAGAPGALYEQY
TRBV12-3/TRBV12-4	ASSFGTSVGELF
TRBV7-9	ASSLGRTSQETQY
TRBV12-3/TRBV12-4	ASSSEDRRTYEQY
TRBV14	ASSHSQGHTGELF
TRBV7-3	ASSPGTRTDTQY
TRBV29-1	SVEDTEKYGYT
TRBV5-6	ASSWAIRGRGDTEAF
TRBV20-1	SVSGGGEVQH
TRBV7-2	ASRGGRDRGETQY
TRBV25-1	ASSEVWALGYT
TRBV20-1	SAAGYGYT
TRBV3-1	ASSRRLNTEAF
TRBV20-1	SARQNTEAF
TRBV4-1	ASSHIGTSQYEQY
TRBV27	ASRRGRDNGELF
TRBV4-2	ASSQEQGGNTEAF
TRBV4-3	ASSQDTGNNSPLH
TRBV20-1	SARDFRRGKNIQY
TRBV20-1	SAPRLSGIGETQY
TRBV20-1	SARDRYTGELF
TRBV6-2/TRBV6-3	ASTPGRENEKLF
TRBV6-2/TRBV6-3	ASRPQGTLH
TRBV12-3/TRBV12-4	ATTPTVSGNTIY
TRBV7-6	ASSLPHRADTQY
TRBV15	ATSDRAHTEAF
TRBV5-4	ASSFFSPDEQF
TRBV12-3/TRBV12-4	ASSGSLSYEQY
TRBV20-1	SAQGGNQPQH
TRBV28	ASSTTGISGYT
TRBV20-1	SARGGNEQF
TRBV12-3/TRBV12-4	ASSNFFSDTGELF
TRBV4-1	ASSQAPLSGEQF
TRBV7-9	ASSLVEGARAF
TRBV4-2	ASRGASVYEQY
TRBV5-5	ASSLALDRFSNQPQH
TRBV29-1	SGNREKLF
TRBV10-2	ASSGSAANYGYT
TRBV7-2	ASSLGLLNEQF
TRBV4-3	ASSQFGGGAADTQY
TRBV6-4	ASSDSFPRGFDGYT
TRBV5-1	ASSLVGTGFYGYT
TRBV4-2	ASSRLEDGIYEQY
TRBV20-1	SAFSGGSDTQY
TRBV29-1	SVEFALSNTEAF
TRBV5-8	ASREMVNYGYT
TRBV5-1	ASSSGLAGEETQY
TRBV6-5	ASSREKWNGYT
TRBV6-2/TRBV6-3	ASSFDNPEQF
TRBV11-2	ASSGGGGWNTDTQY
TRBV4-1	ASSQGVGGGGELF
TRBV20-1	SAIKGRRGQETQY
TRBV5-1	ASSYRTGATRSYGYT
TRBV9	ASSDDYEETQY
TRBV15	ATSSVSWQPQH
TRBV4-1	ASSQTTGTNEKLF
TRBV27	ASSPGAKNIQY
TRBV7-3	ASSPTTGPGELF